This TCR beta chain comes out of a study of a mutant IDH1 vaccine in newly diagnosed glioma. Study-wide background: Most patients had radiochemotherapy with temozolomide before enrollment; others had one alone. Scheduled at week 35, visit V12 preceded visit V13, held at week 47.

Study-level points and caveats: The authors found pseudoprogression apparently unrelated to changes in top peripheral T cell clonotypes.

The germline CDR1 and CDR2 sequences are SGHVS and FNYEAQ. V dropped 1 base and J dropped 3 bases, with 10 bases sitting between them. CDR3 length: 15 amino acids. Produced via immunoSEQ multiplex PCR; TCRdb's table is partial and in-frame only. The repertoire holds tens of thousands of clones, with around 82% as singletons. This clone was seen a single time. Antigen: not known. Specified time point: week 47, end of study. A single vaccine dose contained 300 ug of mutant IDH1 20-mer peptide, and topical imiquimod was used with it. This chain links TRBV7-6 with TRBJ1-5; D is unresolved. This material consisted of PBMCs, taken from a glioma patient whose treatment included an IDH1 peptide vaccine. The TCR sequence derives from a man aged 18 to 30 with glioma. Some clones in this sample may be carry-over from other donors' samples. The CDR3 bases are TGTGCCAGCAGCTTAGTAGACGGCCTCAATCAGCCCCAGCATTTT. Translated: CASSLVDGLNQPQHF.